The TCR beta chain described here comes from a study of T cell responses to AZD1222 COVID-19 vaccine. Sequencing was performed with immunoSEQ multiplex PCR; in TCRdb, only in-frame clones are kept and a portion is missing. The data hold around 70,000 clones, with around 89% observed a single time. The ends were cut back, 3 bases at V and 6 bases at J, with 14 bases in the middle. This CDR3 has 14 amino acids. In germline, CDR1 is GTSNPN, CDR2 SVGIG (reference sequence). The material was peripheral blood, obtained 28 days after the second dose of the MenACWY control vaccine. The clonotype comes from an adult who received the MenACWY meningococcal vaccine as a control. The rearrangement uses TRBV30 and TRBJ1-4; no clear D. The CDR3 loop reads CAWRPDDNYEKLFF. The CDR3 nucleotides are TGTGCCTGGAGGCCCGATGACAATTATGAAAAACTGTTTTTT.